This TCR beta chain was recovered during a study of shared clonotypes between healthy human individuals. CDR1 and CDR2 (germline): MDHEN, SYDVKM. This CDR3 contains 13 residues. Trimming removed 4 bases from V and 6 bases from J, with 10 bases in between. The protocol was immunoSEQ multiplex PCR, while the TCRdb copy is restricted to in-frame clones and leaves out a portion. The sample consists of roughly 1.4 million clones, 98% of them appearing once. The sequencing input was naive CD4+ T cells sorted from blood. This sample's subset: CD45RA+ positively selected. The sequence derives from a man aged 25 to 45 in good health. The chain has TRBV28 and TRBJ2-1; no firm D call. The chain's CDR3 is CASSSPPPNEQFF. The DNA of the CDR3 is TGTGCCAGCAGTTCTCCCCCCCCCAATGAGCAGTTCTTC.